The clone carrying this TCR beta chain was seen a few times. Methods used by the authors: From reference gene primer amplification, estimates of nucleated cell counts were derived. Sequenced by immunoSEQ multiplex PCR; TCRdb stores in-frame clones only, minus some. D and trimming were read from the DNA, whereas the V and J calls and clone size are those reported in that table. The table has 85,000 to 90,000 clones, roughly four fifths seen once. This sample is drawn from a study of blood T cell repertoires in COVID-19. The CDR3 runs 12 residues. The junction had 0 bases not matched to a gene; V was cut back by 5 bases and J by 2 bases. Germline V gene lookup returns CDR1 MNHNY and CDR2 SVGAGI (reference sequence).

J is TRBJ2-7 and V is TRBV6-6, with 7 nucleotides matching TRBD1. Sequenced material: peripheral blood. This sequence originates from a woman older than 75 with acute or convalescent COVID-19. Here the CDR3 reads CASSGTAYEQYF. The CDR3 nucleotides read TGTGCCAGCAGTGGGACAGCCTACGAGCAGTACTTC.